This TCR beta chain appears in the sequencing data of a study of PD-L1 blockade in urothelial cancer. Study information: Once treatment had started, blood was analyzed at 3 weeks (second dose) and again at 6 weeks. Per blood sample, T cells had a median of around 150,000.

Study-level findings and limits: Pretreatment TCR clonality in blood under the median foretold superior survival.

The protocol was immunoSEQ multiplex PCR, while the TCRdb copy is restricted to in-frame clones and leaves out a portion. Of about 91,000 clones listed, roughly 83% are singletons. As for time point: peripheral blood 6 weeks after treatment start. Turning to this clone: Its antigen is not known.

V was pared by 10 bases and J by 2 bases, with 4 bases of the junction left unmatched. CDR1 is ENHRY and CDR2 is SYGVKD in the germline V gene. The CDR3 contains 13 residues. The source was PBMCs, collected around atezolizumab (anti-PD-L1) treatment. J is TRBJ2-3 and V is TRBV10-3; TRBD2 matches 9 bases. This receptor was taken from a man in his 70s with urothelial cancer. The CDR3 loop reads CANSGGLTDTQYF. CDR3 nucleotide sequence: TGTGCCAATAGCGGGGGCCTCACAGATACGCAGTATTTT.